The 8 T cell receptor beta chains presented below share a single source sample, sequenced in a study of vaccination effects on CD4 cells after COVID-19. The antigens these receptors bind are not known. Assay used: immunoSEQ multiplex PCR; TCRdb lists only in-frame clones, some missing. This table holds about 66,000 clones, approximately 80% found once. When around 10 days of culture had elapsed, CD4+ T cells were isolated. Each participant was administered two doses of either the BNT162b2 or the mRNA-1273 vaccine. The source was CD4+ T cells from PBMCs cultured without peptide, collected after COVID-19 vaccination. The receptors come from a human donor who received a COVID-19 vaccine.

The rearrangement links TRBV6-6 to TRBJ2-3; possibly TRBD1 or TRBD2 for D (5 bases each). Trimming took 6 bases from V and 6 from J, leaving 7 bases between them. CDR3 size: 11 residues. Germline V gene data show CDR1 as MNHNY and CDR2 as SVGAGI (reference sequence). CDR3 nucleotide sequence: TGTGCCAGCAGAGGGGAGGATACGCAGTATTTT. This encodes CASRGEDTQYF.

This clone has only a few counts. The chain links TRBV7-2 to TRBJ2-5; D might be TRBD1 or TRBD2, each matching 6 bases. The V gene lost 0 bases and the J gene lost 5 bases, with 10 bases spanning the gap. This CDR3 has 14 residues. Germline CDR1 reads SGHTA; CDR2 reads FQGNSA. CDR3 region: CASSLAGAGETQYF. CDR3 nucleotide sequence: TGTGCCAGCAGCTTAGCGGGGGCGGGGGAGACCCAGTACTTC.

J is TRBJ2-2 and V is TRBV5-1; D perhaps matches TRBD2 (7 bases). This CDR3 region has 16 residues. Trimming removed 4 bases at V and 4 bases at J, with 17 bases between. Germline V gives CDR1 SGHRS, CDR2 YFSETQ. The CDR3 DNA reads TGCGCCAGCAGCCCGGTCGGGGGGCGGATCACCGGGGAGCTGTTTTTT. Protein: CASSPVGGRITGELFF.

The rearrangement uses TRBV10-3 and TRBJ1-5, with 9 bases aligning to TRBD1. Per germline, CDR1 ENHRY and CDR2 SYGVKD. The ends lost 4 bases at V and 6 bases at J; junction bases unmatched: 4. The CDR3 totals 14 residues. DNA of the CDR3: TGTGCCATCAGTGTGGGACAGGGCAGTCAGCCCCAGCATTTT. Translation gives CAISVGQGSQPQHF.

The chain has TRBV24-1 and TRBJ2-2; tentatively, D is TRBD1 or TRBD2 (6 bases each). Trimming pared 1 base from V and 6 bases from J, leaving 14 bases between. The CDR3 is 16 amino acids. Germline CDR1 reads KGHDR; CDR2 reads SFDVKD. The CDR3 DNA follows: TGTGCCACCAGTGATTTCCGGGGGCCTAGCTCCGGGGAGCTGTTTTTT. Amino acids: CATSDFRGPSSGELFF.

This clone occurred once. V is TRBV5-1 and J is TRBJ2-6; TRBD1 matches at 8 bases. The CDR3 runs 14 residues. Germline lookup yields CDR1 SGHRS and CDR2 YFSETQ. The V and J ends lost 4 bases and 10 bases, in that order; junction bases with no gene match: 7. CDR3: CASSPDRDRNVLTF. The CDR3 DNA reads as TGCGCCAGCAGCCCCGACCGGGACAGGAACGTCCTGACTTTC.

The DNA of the CDR3 is TGTGCCTGGGGGCAATATGGCTACACCTTC. As protein: CAWGQYGYTF. The rearrangement links TRBV30 to TRBJ1-2; D unresolved. The CDR3 has 10 residues. With 5 bases removed from V and 5 bases from J, the gap between germline ends came to 6 bases. CDR1 is GTSNPN and CDR2 is SVGIG in the germline V gene (reference sequence).

This chain links TRBV18 with TRBJ1-2, with a weak D call TRBD1 (6 bases). CDR3 length: 12 residues. V was cut by 6 bases and J by 4 bases, with 9 bases left in between. Per germline, CDR1 KGHSH and CDR2 LQKENI. DNA of the CDR3: TGTGCCAGCTCGCCCAGGGGCTATGGCTACACCTTC. It is translated as CASSPRGYGYTF.